Listed here are 8 T cell receptor beta chains from one sample, sequenced in a study of beta chain features in type 1 diabetes. Regarding the study as a whole: Patients with Type 1 diabetes showed moderately but significantly shorter TCRB CDR3s in all four CD4+ subsets.

These receptors' antigens are unknown. Reverse transcription of all isolated RNA meant that expressed TCRB transcripts were sequenced. TCRdb's table, derived via immunoSEQ multiplex PCR, lists solely in-frame clones and lacks some. The profile covers roughly 300,000 clones, with 14% appearing a single time and about 0.017% taken by the ten largest. Material for sequencing was naive CD4+ T cells from blood. These receptors all stem from a man aged 25-45 years with type 1 diabetes.

The chain employs TRBV9 and TRBJ2-3; the D gene is possibly TRBD2 (5 bases). This CDR3 has 12 amino acids. CDR1 is SGDLS and CDR2 is YYNGEE in the germline V gene. The V and J ends lost 4 bases and 8 bases respectively, with 11 bases between them. The CDR3 coding sequence is TGTGCCAGCAGCACTAGAGAGGGTACGCAGTATTTT. Encoded protein: CASSTREGTQYF.

The chain employs TRBV6-5 and TRBJ1-1; no clear D gene. Trimming took 6 bases from V and 7 from J, leaving 15 bases between them. The germline V gene has CDR1 MNHEY and CDR2 SVGAGI. This CDR3 spans 13 amino acids. CDR3 in amino acids: CASSTPGGDEAFF. The CDR3 nucleotides read TGTGCCAGCAGCACTCCGGGAGGTGATGAAGCTTTCTTT.

The chain uses TRBV19 and TRBJ1-1; D is ambiguous. Germline CDR1 reads LNHDA; CDR2 reads SQIVND (reference sequence). The V and J ends lost 7 bases and 4 bases respectively, with 7 bases between them. There are 11 residues in the CDR3. The CDR3 coding sequence is TGTGCCAGTATGCGGGTCACTGAAGCTTTCTTT. Translating it yields CASMRVTEAFF.

V gene TRBV14 combines with J gene TRBJ1-1, with D uncertain. V lost 2 bases, J lost 8 bases, and 6 bases lay in between. This CDR3 is built from 11 residues. The V gene's germline CDR1 is SGHDN and CDR2 FVKESK. The CDR3 loop is CASSQYREAFF. CDR3 DNA sequence: TGTGCCAGCAGCCAATACAGAGAAGCTTTCTTT.

This clone occurred a few times. The rearrangement joins TRBV7-9 to TRBJ1-1, with a tentative D call TRBD1 (5 bases). V lost 2 bases and J lost 0, with 13 bases in between. The germline V gene encodes CDR1 SEHNR and CDR2 FQNEAQ (reference sequence). CDR3 length: 16 residues. The CDR3 nucleotides read TGTGCCAGCAGCTTATCGAAGGGGCCCTTGAACACTGAAGCTTTCTTT. It codes for CASSLSKGPLNTEAFF.

Only a few counts were recorded for this clone. This chain uses TRBV27 with TRBJ2-3, with a tentative D call TRBD1 (5 bases). The germline V gene encodes CDR1 MNHEY and CDR2 SMNVEV (reference sequence). The CDR3 extends over 14 amino acids. Trimming took off 0 bases at V and 4 bases at J, with 8 bases between the two ends. The CDR3 coding sequence is TGTGCCAGCAGTTTATCAGGGGCTGCAGATACGCAGTATTTT. Its translation: CASSLSGAADTQYF.

This clone was observed a handful of times. The CDR3 here is CASSLDEVHGSEQYF. The CDR3 nucleotides are TGTGCCAGCAGTTTAGACGAGGTCCACGGCTCCGAGCAGTACTTC. The chain couples TRBV28 to TRBJ2-7; D is ambiguous. CDR3 length: 15 residues. V was cut by 2 bases and J by 6 bases, with 17 bases left in between. CDR1 is MDHEN and CDR2 is SYDVKM in the germline V gene.

A few counts support this clone. The J gene is TRBJ2-1, the V gene TRBV28; perhaps TRBD2 as D (6 bases). CDR3 size: 16 residues. The germline CDR1 and CDR2 sequences are MDHEN and SYDVKM. V was pared by 2 bases and J by 6 bases, with 17 bases between. The CDR3 sequence: CASSLISREVRNEQFF. CDR3 nucleotides: TGTGCCAGCAGTTTAATTTCGAGGGAGGTACGCAATGAGCAGTTCTTC.